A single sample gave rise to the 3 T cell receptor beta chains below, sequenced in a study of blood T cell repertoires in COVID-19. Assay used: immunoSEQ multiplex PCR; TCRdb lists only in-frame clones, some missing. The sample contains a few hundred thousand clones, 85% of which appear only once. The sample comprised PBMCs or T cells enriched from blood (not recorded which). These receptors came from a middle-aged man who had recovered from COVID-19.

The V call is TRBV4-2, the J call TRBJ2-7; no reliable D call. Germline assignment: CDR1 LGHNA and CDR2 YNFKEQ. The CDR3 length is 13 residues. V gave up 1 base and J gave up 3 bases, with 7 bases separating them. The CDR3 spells CASSQGSSYEQYF. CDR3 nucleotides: TGTGCCAGCAGCCAAGGTTCTAGCTACGAGCAGTACTTC.

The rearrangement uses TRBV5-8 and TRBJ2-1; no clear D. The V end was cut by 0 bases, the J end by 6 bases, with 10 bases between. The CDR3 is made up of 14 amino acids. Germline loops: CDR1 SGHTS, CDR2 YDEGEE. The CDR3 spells CASSLAMPGNEQFF. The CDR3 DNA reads TGTGCCAGCAGCTTGGCGATGCCCGGCAATGAGCAGTTCTTC.

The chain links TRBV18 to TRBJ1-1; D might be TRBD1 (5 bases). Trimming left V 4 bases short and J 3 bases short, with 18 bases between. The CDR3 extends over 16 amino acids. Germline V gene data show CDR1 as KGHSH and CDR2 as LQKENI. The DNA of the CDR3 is TGTGCCAGCTCACGCGCCCCGGGGGACCGAGACACTGAAGCTTTCTTT. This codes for CASSRAPGDRDTEAFF.